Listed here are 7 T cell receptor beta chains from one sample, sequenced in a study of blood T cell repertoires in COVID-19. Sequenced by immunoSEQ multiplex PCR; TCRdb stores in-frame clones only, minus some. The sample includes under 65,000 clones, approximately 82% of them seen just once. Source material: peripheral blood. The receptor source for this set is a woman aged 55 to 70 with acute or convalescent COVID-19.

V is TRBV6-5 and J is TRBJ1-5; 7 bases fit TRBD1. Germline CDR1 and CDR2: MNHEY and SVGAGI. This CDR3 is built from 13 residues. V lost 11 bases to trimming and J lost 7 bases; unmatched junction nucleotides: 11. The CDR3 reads CAVQTGFDQPQHF. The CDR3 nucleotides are TGTGCCGTACAGACAGGGTTCGACCAGCCCCAGCATTTT.

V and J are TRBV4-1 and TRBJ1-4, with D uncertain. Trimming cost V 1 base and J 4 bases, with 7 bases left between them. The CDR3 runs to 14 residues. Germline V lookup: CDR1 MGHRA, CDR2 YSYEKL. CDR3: CASSQGGYNEKLFF. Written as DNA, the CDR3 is TGCGCCAGCAGCCAAGGAGGGTATAATGAAAAACTGTTTTTT.

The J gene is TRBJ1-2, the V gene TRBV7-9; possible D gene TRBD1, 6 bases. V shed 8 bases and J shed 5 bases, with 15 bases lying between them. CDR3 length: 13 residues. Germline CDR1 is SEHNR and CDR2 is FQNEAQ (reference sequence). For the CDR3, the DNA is TGTGCCAGCTCGAAAAGGGGGGGATATGGCTACACCTTC. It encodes CASSKRGGYGYTF.

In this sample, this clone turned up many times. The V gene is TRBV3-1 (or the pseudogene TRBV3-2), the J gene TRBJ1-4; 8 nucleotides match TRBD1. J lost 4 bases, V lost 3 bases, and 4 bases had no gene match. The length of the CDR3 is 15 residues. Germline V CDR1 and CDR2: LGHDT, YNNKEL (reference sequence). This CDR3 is CASSQTGALNEKLFF. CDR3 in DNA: TGTGCCAGCAGCCAGACAGGGGCCCTTAATGAAAAACTGTTTTTT.

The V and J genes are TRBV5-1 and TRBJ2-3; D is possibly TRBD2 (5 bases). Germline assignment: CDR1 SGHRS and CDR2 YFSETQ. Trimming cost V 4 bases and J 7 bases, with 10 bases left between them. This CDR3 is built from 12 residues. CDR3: CASSPDGNTQYF. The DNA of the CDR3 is TGCGCCAGCAGCCCGGACGGGAATACGCAGTATTTT.

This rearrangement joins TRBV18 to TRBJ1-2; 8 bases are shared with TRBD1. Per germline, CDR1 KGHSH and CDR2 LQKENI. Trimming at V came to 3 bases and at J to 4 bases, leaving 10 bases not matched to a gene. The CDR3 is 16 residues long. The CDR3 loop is CASSPRGTGDIYGYTF. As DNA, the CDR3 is TGTGCCAGCTCACCCCGAGGGACAGGCGATATCTATGGCTACACCTTC.

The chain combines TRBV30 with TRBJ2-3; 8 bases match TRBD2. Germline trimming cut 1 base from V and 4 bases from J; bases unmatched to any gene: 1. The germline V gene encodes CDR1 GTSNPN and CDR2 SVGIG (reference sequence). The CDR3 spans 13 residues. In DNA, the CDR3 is TGTGCCTGGAGTGCCGGGGGGGCAGATACGCAGTATTTT. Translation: CAWSAGGADTQYF.